The next 2 T cell receptor beta chains were all read from a single sample in a study of T cell clusters in autoimmune cytopenias. TRB was amplified from roughly 250 ng of peripheral blood genomic DNA per sample. TRB was amplified by touch-down multiplex PCR, primer pools A and B combined. TCRdb re-called the multiplex PCR reads, yielding one record per CDR3 amino acid sequence without DNA. This specimen shows about 5,000 distinct CDR3 sequences; the ten leading clones hold roughly 19%. The specimen was peripheral blood. These receptor sequences come from a human donor with an autoimmune cytopenia or autoimmune hepatitis (not recorded which).

Measured by frequency, this clonotype is medium-sized. J is TRBJ1-6 and V is TRBV30. The CDR3 is 13 residues long. Per the germline V gene, CDR1 is GTSNPN and CDR2 is SVGIG (reference sequence). This chain's CDR3 is CAWSVLGESPLHF.

Considering frequency, this clonotype is medium-sized. The gene calls are TRBV30 and TRBJ2-7; TCRdb lists TRBD2, though no DNA is available to test this call. The CDR3 is 16 amino acids. From germline, CDR1 is GTSNPN and CDR2 SVGIG (reference sequence). The CDR3 here is CAWSVALAASSVEQYF.